Listed below are T cell receptor beta chains from one sample, sequenced in a study of T cells after yellow fever vaccination. TCRdb reanalysed the 5' RACE reads using MiXCR and keeps one entry per CDR3 protein. In the table there are 70,000 to 80,000 distinct CDR3 sequences, more than 5.5% of which are singletons. The sequences come from CD8+ T cells sorted from PBMCs, collected roughly 10 days after the first yellow fever vaccination. The receptor set was obtained from a man between 18 and 29 years old who received the YFV17D yellow fever vaccine. The CDR3 runs from the conserved cysteine through the conserved F or W. The D gene is left open where the match is weak. Clone size appears in some rows only: once, few, many, or a class for an expanded clone.

>NA|NA|TRBJ2-7|TRBV11-2
TGTGCCAGCAGCTCCCTCGGGGACGAGCAGTACTTC
CASSSLGDEQYF
>few|NA|TRBJ2-2|TRBV5-1
TGCGCCAGCAGCTTCGGAGGGGTAAGGGACACCGGGGAGCTGTTTTTT
CASSFGGVRDTGELFF
>few|NA|TRBJ2-3|TRBV7-9
TGTGCCAGCGGCCAAACTCCCGCCGGAACAGATACGCAGTATTTT
CASGQTPAGTDTQYF
>many|NA|TRBJ2-7|TRBV4-1
TGCGCCAGCAGCCAAGAACTGGCGGACGAGCAGTACTTC
CASSQELADEQYF
>few|NA|TRBJ2-1|TRBV7-9
TGTGCCAGCAGCTTCGCGGAGCCAACTTACAATGAGCAGTTCTTC
CASSFAEPTYNEQFF
>few|TRBD1|TRBJ1-5|TRBV15
TGTGCCACCACCCCCCGACAGGGAAGCAATCAGCCCCAGCATTTT
CATTPRQGSNQPQHF
>many|NA|TRBJ1-2|TRBV28
TGTGCCAGCAGATATATGGGGACACTTTATGGCTACACCTTC
CASRYMGTLYGYTF
>many|NA|TRBJ2-1|TRBV28
TGTGCCAGCAGTCCCTCGTCGTTAACAGGGCGTGAGCAGTTCTTC
CASSPSSLTGREQFF
>NA|NA|TRBJ2-1|TRBV12-3/TRBV12-4
TGTGCCAGCAGTTTATCCACAGGGTCGACAGACTATGAGCAGTTCTTC
CASSLSTGSTDYEQFF
>many|NA|TRBJ1-2|TRBV20-1
TGCAGTGCTAGTAGCGGGGCAGGCGGCGGCTACACCTTC
CSASSGAGGGYTF
>NA|TRBD1|TRBJ2-7|TRBV29-1
TGCAGCGTGGAGGACAGGGGAAAAGACTACGAGCAGTACTTC
CSVEDRGKDYEQYF
>few|NA|TRBJ2-7|TRBV10-2
TGCGCCAGCAGCGAGAGAAAAGGAGTCCACGCCTACGAGCAGTACTTC
CASSERKGVHAYEQYF
>NA|TRBD2|TRBJ2-7|TRBV9
TGTGCCAGCAGCGTAGAGGGTAGCGGGGACTCCTACGAGCAGTACTTC
CASSVEGSGDSYEQYF
>NA|NA|TRBJ2-1|TRBV14
TGTGCCAGCAGCCCGGTGACGAGCTCCTACAATGAGCAGTTCTTC
CASSPVTSSYNEQFF
>few|NA|TRBJ1-2|TRBV4-1
TGCGCCAGCAGCCAAGTCGGCAAGAATGGCTACACCTTC
CASSQVGKNGYTF
>few|TRBD1|TRBJ2-3|TRBV12-3/TRBV12-4
TGTGCCTGCAGTTTAGGCTACTTAACAGGGGACCTCGGAGATACGCAGTATTTT
CACSLGYLTGDLGDTQYF
>many|NA|TRBJ2-5|TRBV6-2/TRBV6-3
TGTGCCAGCAGTTACAGGACTGAAGAGACCCAGTACTTC
CASSYRTEETQYF
>many|TRBD2|TRBJ2-1|TRBV12-3/TRBV12-4
TGTGCCAGCAGTCGATCTAGCGGGAGCTACAATGAGCAGTTCTTC
CASSRSSGSYNEQFF
>few|TRBD1|TRBJ1-2|TRBV7-9
TGTGCCAGCAGCATCAACCGGGACAGGGCTAACTATGGCTACACCTTC
CASSINRDRANYGYTF
>many|NA|TRBJ2-3|TRBV5-1
TGCGCCAGCAGCTTGAACACAGATACGCAGTATTTT
CASSLNTDTQYF
>NA|NA|TRBJ1-5|TRBV9
TGTGCCAGCAGCGTAGAGGGAGGCAATCAGCCCCAGCATTTT
CASSVEGGNQPQHF
>NA|NA|TRBJ2-5|TRBV4-3
TGCGCCAGCAGCCAAGATCTGAGCGAACAAGAGACCCAGTACTTC
CASSQDLSEQETQYF
>NA|NA|TRBJ2-1|TRBV11-2
TGTGCCAGCAGCTTAGTTCCTGAGAGTGAGCAGTTCTTC
CASSLVPESEQFF
>many|TRBD1|TRBJ1-3|TRBV4-2
TGTGCCAGCAGCCACCGGGACAGCCCCTCTGGAAACACCATATATTTT
CASSHRDSPSGNTIYF
>few|TRBD2|TRBJ2-5|TRBV7-6
TGTGCCAGCAGCTTAGTTTTGACTAGCGGGGCGGAGACCCAGTACTTC
CASSLVLTSGAETQYF
>many|TRBD1|TRBJ1-1|TRBV4-3
TGCGCCAGCAGCCTTACAGGGGGCACTGAAGCTTTCTTT
CASSLTGGTEAFF
>NA|TRBD1|TRBJ2-3|TRBV29-1
TGCAGCGTTGAATGGACAGGGGTCGATTCAGATACGCAGTATTTT
CSVEWTGVDSDTQYF
>NA|NA|TRBJ2-1|TRBV5-4
TGTGCCAGCAGCTCCTATGAGGCGTTTGGGCAGTTCTTC
CASSSYEAFGQFF
>many|NA|TRBJ1-5|TRBV7-9
TGTGCCAGCAGCTTAGATGGGAGGCTCATGCCCCAGCATTTT
CASSLDGRLMPQHF
>many|NA|TRBJ1-5|TRBV4-3
TGCGCCAGCAGCCAAGATCTCCGCGTCGGTCAGCCCCAGCATTTT
CASSQDLRVGQPQHF
>many|NA|TRBJ1-1|TRBV20-1
TGCAGTGCTTCTGTGAACACTGAAGCTTTCTTT
CSASVNTEAFF
>few|NA|TRBJ1-5|TRBV6-5
TGTGCCAGCAGTTATTCGGCCGGGGCCTACAATCAGCCCCAGCATTTT
CASSYSAGAYNQPQHF
>many|TRBD2|TRBJ2-7|TRBV15
TGTGCCACCAGCAGAGGTAGCGGGGGAACCTACGAGCAGTACTTC
CATSRGSGGTYEQYF
>many|NA|TRBJ2-7|TRBV9
TGTGCCAGCAGCCCAGGGGGAGGTCAGCCCTACGAGCAGTACTTC
CASSPGGGQPYEQYF
>many|NA|TRBJ2-3|TRBV11-1
TGTGCCAGCAGCTTATATACGGGCGATACGCAGTATTTT
CASSLYTGDTQYF
>many|TRBD2|TRBJ2-5|TRBV13
TGTGCCAGCAGCTTAACGGGGGGAGGAGAGACCCAGTACTTC
CASSLTGGGETQYF
>many|TRBD1|TRBJ2-7|TRBV6-5
TGTGCCAGCAGTTTGGGACAGAACTACTACGAGCAGTACTTC
CASSLGQNYYEQYF
>once|TRBD1|TRBJ2-7|TRBV12-3/TRBV12-4
TGTGCCAGCAGGGACGGACAGGGCTACGAGCAGTACTTC
CASRDGQGYEQYF
>many|NA|TRBJ2-1|TRBV13
TGTGCCAGCAGCCAGGGTGTGCATCCGACGTTCTTC
CASSQGVHPTFF
>many|TRBD1|TRBJ2-7|TRBV10-3
TGTGCCATCAGTGACCCTGGGACAGGGGCCTACGAGCAGTACTTC
CAISDPGTGAYEQYF
>many|TRBD1|TRBJ2-2|TRBV12-3/TRBV12-4
TGTGCCAGCAGATCCCTTGGACAGGGGGCCGCCGGGGAGCTGTTTTTT
CASRSLGQGAAGELFF
>many|NA|TRBJ2-3|TRBV11-2
TGTGCCAGCAGCTGGGACTCGGATATCACAGATACGCAGTATTTT
CASSWDSDITDTQYF
>NA|NA|TRBJ2-7|TRBV7-2
TGTGCCAGCAGCCCTCATCCAGGTCCTGAGCAGTACTTC
CASSPHPGPEQYF
>many|NA|TRBJ2-1|TRBV7-3
TGTGCCAGCAGCTTAAGCCAGCCAGCGAGCTCCTACAATGAGCAGTTCTTC
CASSLSQPASSYNEQFF
>NA|TRBD2|TRBJ2-5|TRBV5-6
TGTGCCAGCAGCCCAAGGACTAGCGGGGGGCTTCGGGAGACCCAGTACTTC
CASSPRTSGGLRETQYF
>many|NA|TRBJ2-7|TRBV18
TGTGCCAGCTCATCTGATTACGAGCAGTACTTC
CASSSDYEQYF
>NA|TRBD1|TRBJ1-5|TRBV27
TGTGCCAGCAGTCTTGGACAGGGAGAGCAGCCCCAGCATTTT
CASSLGQGEQPQHF
>few|TRBD1|TRBJ1-5|TRBV13
TGTGCCAGCAGCTTTGGACAGGGCAAAGAAGATCAGCCCCAGCATTTT
CASSFGQGKEDQPQHF
>NA|TRBD1|TRBJ2-1|TRBV4-2
TGTGCCAGCAGCCAAGATGGGACAGGACAGGGACACAATGAGCAGTTCTTC
CASSQDGTGQGHNEQFF
>few|NA|TRBJ2-2|TRBV19
TGTGCTTCTCGGCCAGGGTTCGGGGAGCTGTTTTTT
CASRPGFGELFF
>NA|TRBD1|TRBJ1-1|TRBV7-3
TGTGCCAGCAGCAAGCACCCGGGACAGGGATCACAAGCTTTCTTT
CASSKHPGQGSQAFF
>NA|NA|TRBJ1-1|TRBV12-5
TGTGCTAGTGGTTTTGCGACAAACACTGAAGCTTTCTTT
CASGFATNTEAFF
>NA|TRBD1|TRBJ1-2|TRBV7-3
TGTGCCAGCAGCTTAGTGTCAGGGGGCGGCTACACCTTC
CASSLVSGGGYTF
>NA|NA|TRBJ2-1|TRBV2
TGTGCCAGCAGTGCGACGGGGGCTTACAATGAGCAGTTCTTC
CASSATGAYNEQFF
>many|NA|TRBJ2-3|TRBV4-1
TGCGCCAGCAGCCAAGAGAGATCAGATACGCAGTATTTT
CASSQERSDTQYF
>many|NA|TRBJ1-3|TRBV27
TGTGCCAGCAGTTTATCGACGGGCTCTGGAAACACCATATATTTT
CASSLSTGSGNTIYF
>many|NA|TRBJ2-7|TRBV9
TGTGCCAGCAGCGCCCGCGGGACTGGCTCCTACGAGCAGTACTTC
CASSARGTGSYEQYF
>few|NA|TRBJ2-7|TRBV30
TGTGCCTGGAGAAGGAGGGACTCCTACGAGCAGTACTTC
CAWRRRDSYEQYF
>few|NA|TRBJ2-1|TRBV20-1
TGCAGTGCTAGAGACCCCGGCCGATCGACAGGCCAAGAGTTCTTC
CSARDPGRSTGQEFF